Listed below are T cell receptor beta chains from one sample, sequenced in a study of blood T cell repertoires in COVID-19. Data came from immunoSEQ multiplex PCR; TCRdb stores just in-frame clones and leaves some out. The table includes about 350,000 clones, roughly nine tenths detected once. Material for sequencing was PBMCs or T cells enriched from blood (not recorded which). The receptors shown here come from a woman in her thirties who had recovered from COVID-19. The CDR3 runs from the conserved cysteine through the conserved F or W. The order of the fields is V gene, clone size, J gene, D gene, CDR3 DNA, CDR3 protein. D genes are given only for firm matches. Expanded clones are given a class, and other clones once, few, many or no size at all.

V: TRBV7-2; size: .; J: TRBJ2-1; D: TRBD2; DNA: TGTGCCAGCAGCCCGCCGGGGGGGATATTATACAATGAGCAGTTCTTC; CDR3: CASSPPGGILYNEQFF
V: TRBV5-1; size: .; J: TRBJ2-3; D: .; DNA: TGCGCCAGCAGCTTAATAGCGGACCCTAGCACAGATACGCAGTATTTT; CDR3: CASSLIADPSTDTQYF
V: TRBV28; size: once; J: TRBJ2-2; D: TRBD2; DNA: TGTGCCAGCACCGGAGCTGGACTAGCGGGAACCGGGGAGCTGTTTTTT; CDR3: CASTGAGLAGTGELFF
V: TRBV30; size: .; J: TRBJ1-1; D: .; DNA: TGTGCCTGGAGTGTAGGGGCCAGGACGTACACTGAAGCTTTCTTT; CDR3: CAWSVGARTYTEAFF
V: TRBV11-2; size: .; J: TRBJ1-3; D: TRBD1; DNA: TGTGCCAGCAGCACTCAGACAGGGGCTGGAAACACCATATATTTT; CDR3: CASSTQTGAGNTIYF
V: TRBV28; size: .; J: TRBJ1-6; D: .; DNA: TGTGCCAGCAGTTTATCAGGGTCCCGCTCCTATAATTCACCCCTCCACTTT; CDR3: CASSLSGSRSYNSPLHF
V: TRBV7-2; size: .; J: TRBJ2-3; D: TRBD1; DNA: TGTGCCAGCAGTCCGACAGGGGGCACAGATACGCAGTATTTT; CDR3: CASSPTGGTDTQYF
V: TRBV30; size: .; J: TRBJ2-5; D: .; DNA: TGTGCCTGTACAGGGTGGCAAGAGACCCAGTACTTC; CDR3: CACTGWQETQYF
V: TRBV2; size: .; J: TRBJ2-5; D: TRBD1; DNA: TGTGCCAGCAGTACGGGACAGGGGCAAGAGACCCAGTACTTC; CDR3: CASSTGQGQETQYF
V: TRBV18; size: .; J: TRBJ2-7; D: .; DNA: TGTGCCAGCTCACCCCTCGGGACACGCCCGGACGAGCAGTACTTC; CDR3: CASSPLGTRPDEQYF
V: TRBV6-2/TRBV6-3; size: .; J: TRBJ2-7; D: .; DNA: TGTGCCAGCAGTTTTGATTATAGCGAACAATCCTACGAGCAGTACTTC; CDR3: CASSFDYSEQSYEQYF
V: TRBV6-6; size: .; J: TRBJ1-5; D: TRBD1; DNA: TGTGCCAGCATGATACAGGGGGTTGGCAATCAGCCCCAGCATTTT; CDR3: CASMIQGVGNQPQHF
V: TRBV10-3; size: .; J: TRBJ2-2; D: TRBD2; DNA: TGTGCCGCGTTAGCGGGGAGGAACACCGGGGAGCTGTTTTTT; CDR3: CAALAGRNTGELFF
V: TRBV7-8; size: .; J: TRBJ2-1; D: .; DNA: TGTGCCAGCACCCCGTATCGTAGTTCTCTTCGGGACAATGAGCAGTTCTTC; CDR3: CASTPYRSSLRDNEQFF
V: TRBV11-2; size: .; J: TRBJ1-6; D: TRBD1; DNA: TGTGCCAGCAGCTCCGTGACAGGGGGCTCCTATAATTCACCCCTCCACTTT; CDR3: CASSSVTGGSYNSPLHF
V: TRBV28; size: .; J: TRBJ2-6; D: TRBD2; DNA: TGTGCCAGCAGGCGGGGGGCTGGGGCCAACGTCCTGACTTTC; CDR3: CASRRGAGANVLTF
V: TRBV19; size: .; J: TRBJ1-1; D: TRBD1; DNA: TGTGCCAGTAGTCCAGACAGGGGACTGAACACTGAAGCTTTCTTT; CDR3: CASSPDRGLNTEAFF
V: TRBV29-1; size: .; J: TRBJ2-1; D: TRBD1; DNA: TGCAGCGTCCTAAAGACAGGGGGCGATCGGTTCTTC; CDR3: CSVLKTGGDRFF
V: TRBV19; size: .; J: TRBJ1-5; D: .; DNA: TGTGCCAGTAGTATAGTCCGGGTTGTGATGGATCAGCCCCAGCATTTT; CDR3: CASSIVRVVMDQPQHF
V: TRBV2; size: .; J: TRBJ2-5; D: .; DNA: TGTGCCAGTGAGAGAGTTGCGGGGGCCCTAGGAGAGACCCAGTACTTC; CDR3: CASERVAGALGETQYF
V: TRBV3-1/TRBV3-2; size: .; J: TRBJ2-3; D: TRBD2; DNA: TGTGCCAGCAGCCACACTAGCGGGAGCACAGATACGCAGTATTTT; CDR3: CASSHTSGSTDTQYF
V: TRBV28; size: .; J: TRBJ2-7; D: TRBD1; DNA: TGTGCCAGCAGCAGCCCGGGGACAGCCTCCTACGAGCAGTACTTC; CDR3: CASSSPGTASYEQYF
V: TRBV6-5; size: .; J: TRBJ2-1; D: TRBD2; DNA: TGTGCCAGCGCTAGCGGGGGGGCCAGTACGAATGAGCAGTTCTTC; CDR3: CASASGGASTNEQFF
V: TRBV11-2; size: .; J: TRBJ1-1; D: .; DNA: TGTGCCAGCAGCACCTGGACAGCGCGGAACACTGAAGCTTTCTTT; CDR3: CASSTWTARNTEAFF
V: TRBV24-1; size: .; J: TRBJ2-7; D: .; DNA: TGTGCCACCCCCCGTATTACGACAGACTACGAGCAGTACTTC; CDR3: CATPRITTDYEQYF
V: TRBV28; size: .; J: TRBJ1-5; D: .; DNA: TGTGCCAGCATTAAGTCGGGGGGAAATCAGCCCCAGCATTTT; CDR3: CASIKSGGNQPQHF
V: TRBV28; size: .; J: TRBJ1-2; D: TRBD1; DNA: TGTGCCAGCAGTCCCCCGACAGGGGGATATGGCTACACCTTC; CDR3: CASSPPTGGYGYTF
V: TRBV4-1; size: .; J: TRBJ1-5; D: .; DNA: TGCGCCAGCAGCCAAGATAGAGGGGGACAGCCCCAGCATTTT; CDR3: CASSQDRGGQPQHF
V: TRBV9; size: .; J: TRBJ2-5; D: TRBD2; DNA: TGTGCCAGCAGCGTAGCTTCAGGTAGCGGGGGGGCATGGGACCAAGAGACCCAGTACTTC; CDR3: CASSVASGSGGAWDQETQYF
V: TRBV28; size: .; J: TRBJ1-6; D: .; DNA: TGTGCCAGCATCCCAAGGATTAGGGGGAATTCACCCCTCCACTTT; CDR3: CASIPRIRGNSPLHF
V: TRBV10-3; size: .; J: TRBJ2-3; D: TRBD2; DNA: TGTGCCATCAGTGAGTCGGGACTAGCGGTCACAGATACGCAGTATTTT; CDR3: CAISESGLAVTDTQYF
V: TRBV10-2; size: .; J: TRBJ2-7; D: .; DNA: TGCGCCAGCATCCGGACCGGAGGCCTCTACGAGCAGTACTTC; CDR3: CASIRTGGLYEQYF
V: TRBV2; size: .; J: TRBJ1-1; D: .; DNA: TGTGCCAGCAGTGAAACACACGGACAGTCGGGCACTGAAGCTTTCTTT; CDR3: CASSETHGQSGTEAFF
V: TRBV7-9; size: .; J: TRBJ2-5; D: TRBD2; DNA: TGTGCCAGCAGCTTAGCCCTAGCGGGGGGGGAGACCCAGTACTTC; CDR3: CASSLALAGGETQYF
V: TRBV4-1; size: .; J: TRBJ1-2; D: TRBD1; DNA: TGCGCCAGCAGCCTAGGGACAGGGGGTCCCGGCTACACCTTC; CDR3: CASSLGTGGPGYTF
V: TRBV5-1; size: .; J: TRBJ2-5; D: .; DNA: TGCGCCAGCAGCTTCCAGGGGCATGAGACCCAGTACTTC; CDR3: CASSFQGHETQYF
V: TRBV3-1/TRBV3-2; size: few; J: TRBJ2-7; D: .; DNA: TGTGCCAGCAGCCAAGGCGGCGGGTCCTACGAGCAGTACTTC; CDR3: CASSQGGGSYEQYF
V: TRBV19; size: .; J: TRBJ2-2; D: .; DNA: TGTGCCAGTAGTCTACCGAGCGGCTTGAACACCGGGGAGCTGTTTTTT; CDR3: CASSLPSGLNTGELFF
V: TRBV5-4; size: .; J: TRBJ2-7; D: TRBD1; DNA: TGTGCCAGCAGCTCCCGGGACAGGGGTTCCCACGAGCAGTACTTC; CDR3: CASSSRDRGSHEQYF
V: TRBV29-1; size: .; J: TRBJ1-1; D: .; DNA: TGCAGCGTTTTGGACAGCCGATCAACACGAGAAGAAGCTTTCTTT; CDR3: CSVLDSRSTREEAFF
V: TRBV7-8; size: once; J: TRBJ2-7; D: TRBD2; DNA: TGTGCCAGCAGCTTAGGGCTAGCGGGGGTGGCAACCTACGAGCAGTACTTC; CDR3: CASSLGLAGVATYEQYF
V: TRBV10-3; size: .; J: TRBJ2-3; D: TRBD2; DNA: TGTGCCATCCGGACTAGCGGGTTCCCAGATACGCAGTATTTT; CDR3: CAIRTSGFPDTQYF
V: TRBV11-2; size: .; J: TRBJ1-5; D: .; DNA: TGTGCCAGCAGCTTAGATCAGACTAATCAGCCCCAGCATTTT; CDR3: CASSLDQTNQPQHF
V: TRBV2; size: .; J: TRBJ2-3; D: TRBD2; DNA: TGCGCTGAAAGGGGAGGGACCACAGATACGCAGTATTTT; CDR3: CAERGGTTDTQYF
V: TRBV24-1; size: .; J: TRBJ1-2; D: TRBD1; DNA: TGTGCCACCAGTGACCCCCAGGGGGCGGGTGGCTACACCTTC; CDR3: CATSDPQGAGGYTF
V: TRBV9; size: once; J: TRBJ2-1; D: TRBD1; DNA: TGTGCCAGCAGCGTCGGGACAGGGAAAGATGAGCAGTTCTTC; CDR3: CASSVGTGKDEQFF
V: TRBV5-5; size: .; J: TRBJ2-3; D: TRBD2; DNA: TGTGCCAGCAGCTTACCTAGCGGGGGGCCCACAGATACGCAGTATTTT; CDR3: CASSLPSGGPTDTQYF
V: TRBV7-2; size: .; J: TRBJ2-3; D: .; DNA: TGTGCCAGCAGCCGTAGGGGGGGGACAGATACGCAGTATTTT; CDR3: CASSRRGGTDTQYF
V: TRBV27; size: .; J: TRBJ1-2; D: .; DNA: TGTGCCAGCAGTTTAGGGCCACGGTACAGTGGCTACACCTTC; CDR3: CASSLGPRYSGYTF
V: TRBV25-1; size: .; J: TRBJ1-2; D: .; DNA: TGTGCCAGCAGTGGAGAACCGGGACTGGGTGGCTACACCTTC; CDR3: CASSGEPGLGGYTF
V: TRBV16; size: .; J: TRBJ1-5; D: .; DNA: TGTGCCAGCAGCCAACTCTGGGGCGACAGTATCAATCAGCCCCAGCATTTT; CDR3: CASSQLWGDSINQPQHF
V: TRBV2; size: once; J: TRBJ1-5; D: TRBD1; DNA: TGTGCCAGCAGTCTGGACAGGGTTAGCAATCAGCCCCAGCATTTT; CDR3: CASSLDRVSNQPQHF
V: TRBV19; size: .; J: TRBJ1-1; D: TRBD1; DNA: TGTGCCAGTAGTACCAGTCTTGAAGGGGGCCTGAACACTGAAGCTTTCTTT; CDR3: CASSTSLEGGLNTEAFF
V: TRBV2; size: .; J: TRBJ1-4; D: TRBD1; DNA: TGTGCCAGCAGGGGTCCGACAGGGGGGGAAAAACTGTTTTTT; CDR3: CASRGPTGGEKLFF